This T cell receptor beta chain is from a study of identical twins. The V end lost 5 bases, the J end lost 0 bases, and 13 bases lay between the germline ends. Germline CDR1 and CDR2: SGHTA and FQGNSA. CDR3 length: 15 residues. With template switching, a universal primer site was added, and the cDNA carried unique molecular identifiers. MiXCR, run by TCRdb on the 5' RACE reads, gives a single entry per CDR3 protein. The sample comprises around 220,000 distinct CDR3 sequences, over 9.5% of which are singletons, and approximately 9.1% rests with the top ten. Whole-study findings and limits: Within monozygotic twins, out-of-frame TCR alpha sharing was underestimated by the models. An excess of low generation probability was shown by twin-shared out-of-frame alpha sequences.

This clonotype was seen ten or more times. Its antigen is not known. Donors uniformly comprised healthy Caucasians. The sequenced sample was memory T cells sorted from blood. V is TRBV7-2 and J is TRBJ2-5; D gene ambiguous. The sequence was collected from a man between 45 and 60 years old in good health. The CDR3 here is CASSPTGINQETQYF. The CDR3 DNA follows: TGTGCCAGCAGCCCTACCGGCATTAACCAAGAGACCCAGTACTTC.